The entry that follows covers one T cell receptor beta chain sequence. Germline V lookup: CDR1 LNHDA, CDR2 SQIVND (reference sequence). The junction had 8 bases not matched to a gene; V was cut back by 3 bases and J by 5 bases. CDR3 size: 15 residues. The record originates from a study of shared T cell receptors in the human thymus. Sequencing used immunoSEQ multiplex PCR; TCRdb keeps in-frame clones, though not all of them. The table lists about 710,000 clones, about 90% of them singletons, with about 0.0094% in the top ten. This sample also belongs to another study, concerning human thymus T cells. That paper adds: Healthy Finnish infants undergoing corrective surgery for congenital heart defects provided the donor material. Thymus pieces cut out during corrective heart surgery were the tissue that was used. Blood and thymic repertoires both appeared biased in V and J gene usage. Related research described thymic repertoires that were highly overlapping among unrelated individuals.

The chain joins TRBV19 to TRBJ1-2; TRBD1 matches 8 bases. This clonotype originated in a boy in the first two years of life with a congenital heart defect. Sequenced: thymocytes. CDR3 amino acids: CASSIIGTGRYGYTF. In DNA form, the CDR3 reads TGTGCCAGTAGTATTATTGGGACAGGTCGGTATGGCTACACCTTC.